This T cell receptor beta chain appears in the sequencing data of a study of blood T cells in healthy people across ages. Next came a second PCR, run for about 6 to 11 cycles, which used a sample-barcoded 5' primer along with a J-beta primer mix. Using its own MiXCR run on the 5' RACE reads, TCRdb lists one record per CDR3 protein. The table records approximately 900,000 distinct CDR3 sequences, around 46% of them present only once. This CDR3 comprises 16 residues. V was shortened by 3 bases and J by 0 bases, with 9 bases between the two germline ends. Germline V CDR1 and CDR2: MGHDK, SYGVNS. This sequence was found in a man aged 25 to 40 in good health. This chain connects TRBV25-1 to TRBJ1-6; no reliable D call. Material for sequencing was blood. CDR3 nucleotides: TGTGCCAGCAGTGACAGGCTGAGCTCCTATAATTCACCCCTCCACTTT. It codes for CASSDRLSSYNSPLHF. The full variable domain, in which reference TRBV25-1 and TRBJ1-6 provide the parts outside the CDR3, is EADIYQTPRYLVIGTGKKITLECSQTMGHDKMYWYQQDPGMELHLIHYSYGVNSTEKGDLSSESTVSRIRTEHFPLTLESARPSHTSQYLCASSDRLSSYNSPLHFGNGTRLTVT.